Presented here are 15 T cell receptor beta chains from one specimen sequenced in a study of CD8+ T cells in alopecia areata. The authors extracted RNA and reverse transcribed it into cDNA as the sequencing template. The method was immunoSEQ multiplex PCR; TCRdb's version includes in-frame clones alone and lacks a portion of them. The repertoire holds 150,000 or so clones, with 45% to 60% as singletons. The starting material was CD8+ T cells sorted from blood, obtained at week 0. These receptors were taken from a human donor with alopecia areata.

This clone was counted a few times. The rearrangement links TRBV7-2 to TRBJ2-1; the D gene could be TRBD1 or TRBD2 (6 bases each). Germline CDR1 reads SGHTA; CDR2 reads FQGNSA. CDR3 size: 12 residues. The V end was cut by 5 bases, the J end by 8 bases, with 10 bases between. In nucleotides, the CDR3 is TGTGCCAGCAGCACCGGGGGCTATGAGCAGTTCTTC. Translation: CASSTGGYEQFF. The whole variable domain, filled in from reference TRBV7-2 and TRBJ2-1, reads GAGVSQSPSNKVTEKGKDVELRCDPISGHTALYWYRQSLGQGLEFLIYFQGNSAPDKSGLPSDRFSAERTGGSVSTLTIQRTQQEDSAVYLCASSTGGYEQFFGPGTRLTVL.

The chain recombines TRBV15 with TRBJ1-5; D call uncertain. The germline V and J ends were trimmed by 4 bases and 5 bases, with 15 bases remaining between them. From germline, CDR1 is LNHNV and CDR2 YYDKDF (reference sequence). The CDR3 has 15 residues. The CDR3, as DNA: TGTGCCACCAGCAACTCAGAGAGCTTTTATCAGCCCCAGCATTTT. Residues: CATSNSESFYQPQHF.

The CDR3 protein is CASSPQSRNEQFF. The CDR3 DNA sequence: TGTGCCAGCAGTCCCCAATCGAGAAATGAGCAGTTCTTC. The V call is TRBV27, the J call TRBJ2-1; D unclear. Germline CDR1 MNHEY, CDR2 SMNVEV (reference sequence). V lost 5 bases and J 7 bases, leaving 12 bases between the germline ends. The CDR3 spans 13 residues.

This sequence joins TRBV29-1 and TRBJ1-2; 7 bases match TRBD1. Germline V gene data show CDR1 as SQVTM and CDR2 as ANQGSEA. With 3 bases clipped from V and 5 bases from J, the junction kept 15 bases outside the gene matches. The CDR3 runs to 16 residues. CDR3 region: CSVEISGDSFLYGYTF. CDR3 DNA: TGCAGCGTTGAGATAAGTGGGGACAGTTTTTTATATGGCTACACCTTC. Full variable domain (rest looked up from reference TRBV29-1 and TRBJ1-2): SAVISQKPSRDICQRGTSLTIQCQVDSQVTMMFWYRQQPGQSLTLIATANQGSEATYESGFVIDKFPISRPNLTFSTLTVSNMSPEDSSIYLCSVEISGDSFLYGYTFGSGTRLTVV.

The V call is TRBV9, the J call TRBJ2-1; no clear D. Trimming stripped 2 bases from V and 5 bases from J, with 11 bases between. This CDR3 has 14 amino acids. CDR1 SGDLS and CDR2 YYNGEE come from the germline V gene. DNA for the CDR3: TGTGCCAGCAGCGTTTCGGGTCCTAACAATGAGCAGTTCTTC. This sequence encodes CASSVSGPNNEQFF.

There are a few counts of this clone. The J gene is TRBJ2-1, the V gene TRBV4-1; D is unresolved. This CDR3 comprises 11 residues. V was clipped by 4 bases and J by 10 bases, with 8 bases between them. Germline assignment: CDR1 MGHRA and CDR2 YSYEKL. The chain's CDR3 is CASSLSGEQFF. The CDR3 DNA is TGCGCCAGCAGCCTGAGTGGAGAGCAGTTCTTC.

V and J are TRBV7-9 and TRBJ2-1; D possibly corresponds to TRBD1 (6 bases). Germline CDR1 and CDR2: SEHNR and FQNEAQ (reference sequence). This CDR3 region has 16 residues. Between the trimmed V and J ends, which lost 5 bases and 10 bases, there was a span of 24 bases. The CDR3: CASSPLSTGGGNEQFF. The DNA for the CDR3 is TGTGCCAGCAGCCCTCTATCGACAGGCGGAGGCAACGAGCAGTTCTTC.

This CDR3 is CASSSPDRGHEQYF. CDR3 coding DNA: TGTGCCAGCAGCTCCCCGGACAGGGGACACGAGCAGTACTTC. V is TRBV7-8 and J is TRBJ2-7, with TRBD1 identical over 9 bases. Germline trimming cut 4 bases from V and 5 bases from J; bases unmatched to any gene: 6. CDR1 SGHVS and CDR2 FQNEAQ come from the germline V gene. CDR3 size: 14 residues. Complete variable domain (other parts from reference TRBV7-8 and TRBJ2-7): GAGVSQSPRYKVAKRGQDVALRCDPISGHVSLFWYQQALGQGPEFLTYFQNEAQLDKSGLPSDRFFAERPEGSVSTLKIQRTQQEDSAVYLCASSSPDRGHEQYFGPGTRLTVT.

V usage is TRBV10-2 and J usage is TRBJ1-5; TRBD1 is a possible D gene (6 bases). In germline, CDR1 is WSHSY, CDR2 SAAADI. Between the trimmed V and J ends, which lost 2 bases and 7 bases, there was a span of 12 bases. The CDR3 extends over 14 amino acids. CDR3 in DNA: TGCGCCAGCAGTGAGCGGGGGCGGGAACAGCCCCAGCATTTT. It specifies CASSERGREQPQHF.

V usage is TRBV14 and J usage is TRBJ1-1, with TRBD1 identical over 9 bases. The germline gives CDR1 SGHDN, CDR2 FVKESK. The ends lost 4 bases at V and 0 bases at J; junction bases unmatched: 9. The CDR3 is 17 amino acids. CDR3 region: CASSLVPGQGMNTEAFF. CDR3 sequence (DNA): TGTGCCAGCAGCCTCGTCCCGGGACAGGGAATGAACACTGAAGCTTTCTTT.

There are a few counts of this clone. The gene calls are TRBV30 and TRBJ1-6; TRBD1 aligns across 11 bases. This CDR3 is 14 amino acids long. Germline-derived CDR1 and CDR2 are GTSNPN and SVGIG (reference sequence). V shed 3 bases, J shed 9 bases, and the junction held 4 bases outside the gene matches. CDR3: CAWRGTGGGSPLHF. The CDR3 region has the DNA TGTGCCTGGAGAGGGACAGGGGGTGGTTCACCCCTCCACTTT. Using reference TRBV30 and TRBJ1-6 for the parts outside the CDR3, the full variable domain is SQTIHQWPATLVQPVGSPLSLECTVEGTSNPNLYWYRQAAGRGLQLLFYSVGIGQISSEVPQNLSASRPQDRQFILSSKKLLLSDSGFYLCAWRGTGGGSPLHFGNGTRLTVT.

The chain combines TRBV29-1 with TRBJ2-2; D might be TRBD1 (5 bases). This CDR3 spans 12 amino acids. V was pared by 5 bases and J by 5 bases, with 9 bases between. Germline-derived CDR1 and CDR2 are SQVTM and ANQGSEA. The CDR3 loop reads CSVTGETGELFF. The CDR3 DNA reads TGCAGCGTTACAGGAGAGACCGGGGAGCTGTTTTTT.

The V gene is TRBV30, the J gene TRBJ2-5, with 11 bases lining up with TRBD1. CDR1 is GTSNPN, CDR2 SVGIG, per germline (reference sequence). V shed 2 bases and J 4 bases; nucleotides not matched to a gene: 3. This CDR3 region has 14 residues. CDR3 sequence: CAWSTGQGVETQYF. CDR3 nucleotide sequence: TGTGCCTGGAGTACGGGACAGGGGGTAGAGACCCAGTACTTC. Supplemented by reference TRBV30 and TRBJ2-5, the full variable domain reads SQTIHQWPATLVQPVGSPLSLECTVEGTSNPNLYWYRQAAGRGLQLLFYSVGIGQISSEVPQNLSASRPQDRQFILSSKKLLLSDSGFYLCAWSTGQGVETQYFGPGTRLLVL.

This sequence joins TRBV7-3 and TRBJ2-7, with 8 positions matching TRBD1. The ends lost 4 bases at V and 2 bases at J; junction bases unmatched: 13. The CDR3 spans 17 residues. Germline V lookup: CDR1 SGHTA, CDR2 FQGTGA. CDR3 residues: CASSSSRDRSTTYEQYF. DNA of the CDR3: TGTGCCAGCAGCTCGTCAAGGGACAGGTCCACGACCTACGAGCAGTACTTC.

The chain employs TRBV30 and TRBJ1-1; 8 bases align to TRBD1. With V trimmed by 0 bases and J by 6 bases, 3 bases remained unmatched. Germline V lookup: CDR1 GTSNPN, CDR2 SVGIG (reference sequence). This CDR3 comprises 13 residues. As DNA, the CDR3 is TGTGCCTGGAGTGTACAGGGGGGAGCTGAAGCTTTCTTT. Protein sequence: CAWSVQGGAEAFF.